This T cell receptor beta chain was sequenced for a study of T cell responses to AZD1222 COVID-19 vaccine. Overall study findings and caveats: Two AZD1222 doses significantly raised spike-specific TCR breadth and depth over controls. Without day 14 samples, only post-peak T cell repertoires were studied. Among those given AZD1222, only 6 or 7 were seropositive at baseline.

To note about this clone: Its antigen is not known.

The germline gives CDR1 MNHEY, CDR2 SMNVEV (reference sequence). The ends were cut back, 5 bases at V and 7 bases at J, with 15 bases in the middle. CDR3 length: 14 amino acids. The protocol was immunoSEQ multiplex PCR, while the TCRdb copy is restricted to in-frame clones and leaves out a portion. The sample consists of 75,000 to 100,000 clones, around nine tenths of them appearing once. The source is an adult in good health. The V gene is TRBV27, the J gene TRBJ2-4; D gene uncertain. Material: peripheral blood, obtained on day 0 of AZD1222 vaccination. The CDR3 nucleotides are TGTGCCAGCAGTCCAGGATCCACGGACAACATTCAGTACTTC. Amino acids: CASSPGSTDNIQYF.